Below, 16 T cell receptor beta chains from the same sample are listed, as sequenced in a study of OX40 agonist ivuxolimab in advanced cancers. Clones were sequenced by immunoSEQ multiplex PCR, and TCRdb holds only the in-frame ones, with some missing. This table holds about 68,000 clones, roughly 88% found once. The material sequenced was CD4+ or CD8+ T cells sorted from blood, taken in a trial of the OX40 agonist ivuxolimab. These TCRs come from an adult with an advanced solid tumor such as melanoma, head and neck, liver or kidney cancer.

V gene TRBV4-3 combines with J gene TRBJ2-1; 10 positions match TRBD2. The CDR3 is made up of 14 amino acids. Germline V lookup: CDR1 LGHNA, CDR2 YSLEER. J lost 6 bases, V lost 7 bases, and 6 bases had no gene match. The CDR3 nucleotides read TGCGCCAGCACCAGGGCTAGCGGGAGCAATGAGCAGTTCTTC. Translating it yields CASTRASGSNEQFF.

V is TRBV30 and J is TRBJ1-4; maybe TRBD1 (5 bases). The CDR3 has 16 residues. The V and J ends lost 3 bases and 4 bases respectively, with 18 bases between them. Germline CDR1 GTSNPN, CDR2 SVGIG (reference sequence). CDR3 residues: CAWRGPVGVNNEKLFF. In nucleotides, the CDR3 is TGTGCCTGGAGGGGGCCGGTGGGTGTAAATAATGAAAAACTGTTTTTT.

The rearrangement links TRBV7-3 to TRBJ2-2, with 7 bases matching TRBD2. The CDR3 extends over 15 amino acids. The germline V gene has CDR1 SGHTA and CDR2 FQGTGA. The J segment lost 4 bases and the V segment lost 2 bases, leaving 4 bases of the junction unmatched. The CDR3 sequence is CASSLVPSGTGELFF. The CDR3 bases are TGTGCCAGCAGCTTAGTTCCTAGCGGCACCGGGGAGCTGTTTTTT.

V gene TRBV6-5 combines with J gene TRBJ2-1; D gene ambiguous. Trimming removed 2 bases at V and 5 bases at J, with 16 bases between. CDR1 and CDR2 (germline): MNHEY, SVGAGI. The CDR3 is 16 amino acids. CDR3 amino acids: CASSYIFSGRNNEQFF. CDR3 sequence (DNA): TGTGCCAGCAGTTACATTTTTTCCGGGCGGAACAATGAGCAGTTCTTC.

This sequence joins TRBV7-2 and TRBJ2-5, with D perhaps assigned TRBD1 or TRBD2 (5 bases each). Gene TRBJ2-7 matches the end of the DNA better, so the J call may be wrong. This CDR3 is built from 15 residues. Looked up from germline, CDR1 is SGHTA and CDR2 is FQGNSA. CDR3: CASSPSHGGGYEQYF. CDR3 coding DNA: TGTGCCAGCAGCCCGTCCCATGGGGGTGGGTACGAGCAGTACTTC.

The V call is TRBV4-3, the J call TRBJ2-1; no reliable D call. CDR1 and CDR2 (germline): LGHNA, YSLEER. There are 15 residues in the CDR3. V was clipped by 5 bases and J by 0 bases, with 11 bases between them. The CDR3 DNA sequence: TGCGCCAGCAGCTCAAGCAGTTCCTCCTACAATGAGCAGTTCTTC. Translation: CASSSSSSSYNEQFF.

This sequence joins TRBV30 and TRBJ1-6; 7 nucleotides line up with TRBD1. Trimming took 6 bases from V and 6 from J; bases not matched to a gene: 11. Germline V gene data show CDR1 as GTSNPN and CDR2 as SVGIG (reference sequence). This CDR3 contains 15 residues. The CDR3 spells CACSRVGTVNSPLHF. CDR3 DNA: TGTGCCTGCTCACGGGTGGGGACAGTTAATTCACCCCTCCACTTT.

This clone appeared a single time. The gene calls are TRBV11-3 and TRBJ1-6; 8 bases align to TRBD1. V dropped 5 bases and J dropped 9; count of bases not matched to a gene: 9. CDR1 SGHNT and CDR2 YENEEA come from the germline V gene. The CDR3 runs 15 residues. The CDR3 is CASSITGQGTSPLHF. The CDR3 coding sequence is TGTGCCAGCAGCATAACCGGACAGGGCACTTCACCCCTCCACTTT.

The chain uses TRBV6-5 and TRBJ2-5, with D hard to call. The J call could be wrong; TRBJ2-7 is a better fit for the DNA end. CDR3 length: 14 residues. Germline CDR1 MNHEY, CDR2 SVGAGI. In DNA, the CDR3 is TGTGCCAGCAGCCGGACGTCCCAGGTCTACGAGCAGTACTTC. This codes for CASSRTSQVYEQYF.

The chain is built from TRBV2 and TRBJ1-2; the D is unclear. The CDR3 has 15 amino acids. Germline V CDR1 and CDR2: SNHLY, FYNNEI. The V gene lost 4 bases and the J gene lost 3 bases, with 15 bases spanning the gap. The CDR3 loop reads CASSGAAALDYGYTF. CDR3 coding DNA: TGTGCCAGCAGTGGTGCCGCAGCCCTAGACTATGGCTACACCTTC.

Worth noting for this clone: This CDR3 is also generated by other DNA sequences in the sample. V usage is TRBV5-1 and J usage is TRBJ2-3; TRBD2 agrees at 8 bases. CDR1 is SGHRS, CDR2 YFSETQ, per germline. V was clipped by 4 bases and J by 2 bases; unmatched bases: 6. CDR3 length equals 15 residues. CDR3 nucleotides: TGCGCCAGCAGCATGGCGGGGGGCCCCACAGATACGCAGTATTTT. Its translation: CASSMAGGPTDTQYF.

V gene TRBV18 combines with J gene TRBJ2-5; 9 nucleotides agree with TRBD2. Per germline, CDR1 KGHSH and CDR2 LQKENI. The V and J ends lost 5 bases and 5 bases, in that order; junction bases with no gene match: 12. This CDR3 has 16 residues. CDR3 coding DNA: TGTGCCAGCTCATCTCGAGAGGCGGGGGGGCTGGAGACCCAGTACTTC. Its protein product is CASSSREAGGLETQYF.

The rearrangement uses TRBV5-1 and TRBJ2-3, with TRBD2 as a possible D gene (7 bases). CDR1 is SGHRS, CDR2 YFSETQ, per germline. V lost 0 bases to trimming and J lost 4 bases, with 18 bases between them. This CDR3 is built from 17 residues. CDR3 DNA sequence: TGCGCCAGCAGCTTGGTGGTTCGGGGGGCTTCAGCAGATACGCAGTATTTT. Translated, it gives CASSLVVRGASADTQYF. The complete variable domain, with remaining parts taken from reference TRBV5-1 and TRBJ2-3, reads KAGVTQTPRYLIKTRGQQVTLSCSPISGHRSVSWYQQTPGQGLQFLFEYFSETQRNKGNFPGRFSGRQFSNSRSEMNVSTLELGDSALYLCASSLVVRGASADTQYFGPGTRLTVL.

This rearrangement joins TRBV19 to TRBJ1-2; no clear D. This CDR3 spans 12 amino acids. Germline V CDR1 and CDR2: LNHDA, SQIVND (reference sequence). Trimming left V 3 bases short and J 8 bases short, with 10 bases between. CDR3 sequence reads: CASSMVPGGYTF. The CDR3 coding sequence is TGTGCCAGTAGTATGGTTCCCGGAGGCTACACCTTC.

The genes are TRBV7-9 and TRBJ1-4; D is unresolved. V was trimmed by 5 bases and J by 4 bases, leaving 5 bases between them. In germline, CDR1 is SEHNR, CDR2 FQNEAQ (reference sequence). The CDR3 spans 12 residues. The DNA of the CDR3 is TGTGCCAGCAGCGTTCTTAATGAAAAACTGTTTTTT. Its translation: CASSVLNEKLFF.

CDR3 amino acids: CASQPRTGSYEQYF. DNA of the CDR3: TGTGCCAGCCAGCCTCGGACCGGGAGCTACGAGCAGTACTTC. The V call is TRBV27, the J call TRBJ2-7; D possibly corresponds to TRBD2 (6 bases). CDR1 is MNHEY, CDR2 SMNVEV, per germline (reference sequence). Trimming removed 8 bases from V and 3 bases from J, with 17 bases in between. This CDR3 is 14 amino acids long.